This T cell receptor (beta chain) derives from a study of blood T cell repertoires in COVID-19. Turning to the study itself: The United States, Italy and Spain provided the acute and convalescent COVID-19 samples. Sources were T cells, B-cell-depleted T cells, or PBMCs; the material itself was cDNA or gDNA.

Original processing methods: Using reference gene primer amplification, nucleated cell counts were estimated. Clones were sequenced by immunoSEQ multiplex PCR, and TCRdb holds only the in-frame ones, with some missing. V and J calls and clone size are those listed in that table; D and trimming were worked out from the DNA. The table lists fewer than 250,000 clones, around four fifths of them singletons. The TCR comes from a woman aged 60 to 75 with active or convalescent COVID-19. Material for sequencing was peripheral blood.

The CDR3 region has the DNA TGTGCCAGCAGTGAAGTAGGCACTAGCGGGGGGTACCAAGAGACCCAGTACTTC. Its protein is CASSEVGTSGGYQETQYF. The chain couples TRBV2 to TRBJ2-5, with 12 positions matching TRBD2. The CDR3 spans 18 residues. Germline V gives CDR1 SNHLY, CDR2 FYNNEI. Unmatched junction bases numbered 6, after V lost 1 base and J lost 0 bases.